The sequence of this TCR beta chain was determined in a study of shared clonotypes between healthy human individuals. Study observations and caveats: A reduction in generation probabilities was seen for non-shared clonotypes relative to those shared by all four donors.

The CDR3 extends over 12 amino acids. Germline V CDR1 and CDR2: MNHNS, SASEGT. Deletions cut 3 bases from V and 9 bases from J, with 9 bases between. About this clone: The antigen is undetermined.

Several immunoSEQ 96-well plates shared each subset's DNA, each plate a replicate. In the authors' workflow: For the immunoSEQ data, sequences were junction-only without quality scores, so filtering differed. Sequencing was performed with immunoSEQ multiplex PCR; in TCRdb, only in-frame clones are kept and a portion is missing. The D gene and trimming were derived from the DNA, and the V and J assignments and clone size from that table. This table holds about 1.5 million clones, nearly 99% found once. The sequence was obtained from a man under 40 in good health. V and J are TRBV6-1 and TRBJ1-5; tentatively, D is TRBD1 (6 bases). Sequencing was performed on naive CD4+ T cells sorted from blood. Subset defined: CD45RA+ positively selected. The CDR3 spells CASSDLDRPQHF. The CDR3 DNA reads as TGTGCCAGCAGTGACCTGGACAGGCCCCAGCATTTT.